Following are 30 T cell receptor beta chains from one sample sequenced in a study of blood T cells in healthy people across ages. PCR was performed a second time for roughly 7 to 12 cycles using a sample-barcoded 5' primer and a J-beta primer mix. TCRdb reanalysed the 5' RACE reads using MiXCR and keeps one entry per CDR3 protein. There are around 1,700,000 distinct CDR3 sequences in the sample; over 25% occur only once, and roughly 8.2% lies in the top ten. The specimen was blood. The receptors here all came from a woman in her twenties or thirties in good health.

The chain carries TRBV5-1 and TRBJ2-3; D possibly corresponds to TRBD2 (7 bases). V was cut by 0 bases and J by 0 bases, with 17 bases left in between. The CDR3 extends over 18 amino acids. CDR1 SGHRS and CDR2 YFSETQ come from the germline V gene. CDR3 amino acids: CASSLAGGRLLSTDTQYF. The DNA of the CDR3 is TGCGCCAGCAGCTTGGCGGGGGGCCGACTACTCAGCACAGATACGCAGTATTTT.

The chain couples TRBV5-6 to TRBJ2-3; D gene ambiguous. This CDR3 contains 13 residues. Germline V CDR1 and CDR2: SGHDT, YYEEEE. The V end lost 5 bases, the J end lost 5 bases, and 12 bases lay between the germline ends. The CDR3 region is CASSLYPGDTQYF. The CDR3 DNA is TGTGCCAGCAGTCTGTACCCTGGAGATACGCAGTATTTT.

To note about this clonotype: This could be a read error, since a much larger clone is one nucleotide away. J is TRBJ2-1 and V is TRBV7-6; D may be TRBD1 (6 bases). CDR1 SGHVS and CDR2 FNYEAQ come from the germline V gene. CDR3 length: 16 residues. Trimming pared 2 bases from V and 4 bases from J, leaving 15 bases between. CDR3 sequence reads: CASSLISRGAYNEQFF. CDR3 DNA: TGTGCCAGCAGCTTAATTAGCAGGGGCGCTTACAATGAGCAGTTCTTC.

This clonotype was detected only a few times. The germline gene is not matched at one end of the junction; a read error may be the cause. The V call is TRBV9, the J call TRBJ1-1; 11 bases are a match to TRBD1. CDR1 SGDLS and CDR2 YYNGEE come from the germline V gene. This CDR3 has 14 amino acids. The CDR3 protein is CASSEGTGGTEAFF. In DNA, the CDR3 is TGCGCCAGCAGCGAGGGGACAGGGGGGACTGAAGCTTTCTTT. Combining the CDR3 with reference TRBV9 and TRBJ1-1 gives the whole variable domain DSGVTQTPKHLITATGQRVTLRCSPRSGDLSVYWYQQSLDQGLQFLIQYYNGEERAKGNILERFSAQQFPDLHSELNLSSLELGDSALYFCASSEGTGGTEAFFGQGTRLTVV.

This clonotype was found many times. The rearrangement joins TRBV3-1 to TRBJ2-5; D ambiguous. The CDR3 length is 12 residues. CDR1 LGHDT and CDR2 YNNKEL come from the germline V gene (reference sequence). Trimming stripped 0 bases from V and 4 bases from J, with 3 bases between. The CDR3 nucleotides are TGTGCCAGCAGCCAAGAGAGAGAGACCCAGTACTTC. This translates into CASSQERETQYF.

This clonotype has ten or more counts. The chain is built from TRBV12-3 or TRBV12-4 and TRBJ1-5; no firm D call. The V gene lost 3 bases and the J gene lost 6 bases, with 6 bases spanning the gap. The CDR3 consists of 12 residues. The CDR3 region is CASSLGFQPQHF. For the CDR3, the DNA is TGTGCCAGCAGTTTGGGGTTTCAGCCCCAGCATTTT.

J is TRBJ2-3 and V is TRBV27; the D gene is possibly TRBD2 (6 bases). Germline values: CDR1 MNHEY, CDR2 SMNVEV (reference sequence). This CDR3 comprises 14 residues. Trimming cost V 3 bases and J 4 bases, with 11 bases left between them. CDR3 in amino acids: CASSFGGKADTQYF. The DNA for the CDR3 is TGTGCCAGCAGTTTCGGAGGGAAGGCAGATACGCAGTATTTT.

This clonotype was seen repeatedly, ten times or more. This rearrangement joins TRBV5-1 to TRBJ2-7; 11 bases match TRBD2. The CDR3 loop spans 14 amino acids. The germline CDR1 and CDR2 sequences are SGHRS and YFSETQ. Trimming took 4 bases from V and 3 from J; bases not matched to a gene: 3. CDR3 bases: TGCGCCAGCAGCGAGACTAGCGGGAACTACGAGCAGTACTTC. This translates into CASSETSGNYEQYF.

This clonotype showed up many times. This chain joins TRBV12-3 or TRBV12-4 and TRBJ2-6; 14 nucleotides match TRBD2. V trimming: 11 bases; J trimming: 0 bases; junction bases outside the gene matches: 12. CDR3 length: 19 amino acids. Here the CDR3 reads CARRGTSGRDFSGANVLTF. The CDR3 nucleotides read TGTGCCCGACGAGGGACTAGCGGGAGAGATTTCTCTGGGGCCAACGTCCTGACTTTC.

The rearrangement joins TRBV20-1 to TRBJ2-5, with 7 bases aligning to TRBD2. Trimming at V came to 3 bases and at J to 5 bases, leaving 3 bases not matched to a gene. The CDR3 is 12 residues long. Germline CDR1 and CDR2: DFQATT and SNEGSKA (reference sequence). CDR3 loop: CSASRGVETQYF. In DNA form, the CDR3 reads TGCAGTGCTAGTCGGGGGGTTGAGACCCAGTACTTC.

The V call is TRBV6-4, the J call TRBJ2-6; a possible D gene is TRBD2 (5 bases). This CDR3 has 13 residues. The ends were cut back, 6 bases at V and 2 bases at J, with 5 bases in the middle. Germline CDR1 is MRHNA and CDR2 is SNTAGT. CDR3 coding DNA: TGTGCCAGCAGGGAGGCTGGGGCCAACGTCCTGACTTTC. This sequence encodes CASREAGANVLTF.

This clonotype was found a few times. This sequence joins TRBV21-1 and TRBJ2-3; the tabulated D call, TRBD2, remains unverified against the DNA. TRBV21-1 is given as a pseudogene. This CDR3 comprises 16 residues. The CDR3 DNA sequence: TGTGCCAGCAGCAGGGAGCGGCGGGTACCCACAGATACGCAGTATTTT. It yields the protein CASSRERRVPTDTQYF.

This clonotype was seen at least ten times. V is TRBV11-2 and J is TRBJ2-7, with 12 bases fitting TRBD2. Germline V lookup: CDR1 SGHAT, CDR2 FQNNGV. The CDR3 extends over 15 amino acids. V was clipped by 6 bases and J by 3 bases; unmatched bases: 6. CDR3 residues: CASSPLAGGLYEQYF. The CDR3 DNA sequence: TGTGCCAGCAGTCCACTAGCGGGGGGTCTCTACGAGCAGTACTTC.

As concerns this clonotype: This sequence may be a read error, since a much larger clone differs from it by one base. The gene calls are TRBV29-1 and TRBJ1-2; D unclear. The V gene's germline CDR1 is SQVTM and CDR2 ANQGSEA. Trimming left V 8 bases short and J 8 bases short, with 21 bases between. The CDR3 is 13 residues long. The CDR3 region is CSIPVGGHLGYTF. The DNA of the CDR3 is TGCAGCATTCCCGTGGGAGGGCACCTGGGCTACACCTTC. Combining the CDR3 with reference TRBV29-1 and TRBJ1-2 gives the whole variable domain SAVISQKPSRDICQRGTSLTIQCQVDSQVTMMFWYRQQPGQSLTLIATANQGSEATYESGFVIDKFPISRPNLTFSTLTVSNMSPEDSSIYLCSIPVGGHLGYTFGSGTRLTVV.

The J gene is TRBJ1-2, the V gene TRBV5-5, with 10 bases lining up with TRBD1. In germline, CDR1 is SGHKS, CDR2 YYEKEE (reference sequence). The V gene end was trimmed by 4 bases and the J gene end by 5 bases; junction bases not matched to a gene: 8. The CDR3 has 15 amino acids. CDR3 DNA sequence: TGTGCCAGCAGCCTTCGGGACAGGGGAGGGTATGGCTACACCTTC. Translated: CASSLRDRGGYGYTF.

The chain is built from TRBV28 and TRBJ2-7; possible D gene TRBD1, 6 bases. V lost 5 bases and J lost 2, with 13 bases in between. CDR3 length: 14 amino acids. CDR1 is MDHEN, CDR2 SYDVKM, per germline. The CDR3 spells CASSPRTAPYEQYF. In DNA form, the CDR3 reads TGTGCCAGCAGTCCCCGGACAGCGCCCTACGAGCAGTACTTC. The full variable domain, in which reference TRBV28 and TRBJ2-7 provide the parts outside the CDR3, is DVKVTQSSRYLVKRTGEKVFLECVQDMDHENMFWYRQDPGLGLRLIYFSYDVKMKEKGDIPEGYSVSREKKERFSLILESASTNQTSMYLCASSPRTAPYEQYFGPGTRLTVT.

CDR3 nucleotide sequence: TGTGCCAGCAGCTTAGGCAGAGTAGGGGGCCAAGAGACCCAGTACTTC. Protein sequence: CASSLGRVGGQETQYF. The chain couples TRBV7-2 to TRBJ2-5; perhaps TRBD1 as D (6 bases). This CDR3 comprises 16 residues. The germline V gene has CDR1 SGHTA and CDR2 FQGNSA. The V and J ends lost 1 base and 1 base respectively, with 13 bases between them.

The chain recombines TRBV2 with TRBJ1-1; TRBD1 might be the D (6 bases). The CDR3 is made up of 14 amino acids. V shed 6 bases and J shed 4 bases, with 15 bases lying between them. Germline-derived CDR1 and CDR2 are SNHLY and FYNNEI. The chain's CDR3 is CASSQERGSTEAFF. The CDR3 DNA follows: TGTGCCAGCAGCCAGGAAAGGGGGAGCACTGAAGCTTTCTTT.

This clonotype came up a few times. The chain uses TRBV29-1 and TRBJ2-3, with a possible D match to TRBD1 (5 bases). Trimming stripped 4 bases from V and 8 bases from J, with 25 bases between. The CDR3 has 16 amino acids. CDR1 is SQVTM, CDR2 ANQGSEA, per germline. Here the CDR3 DNA reads TGCAGCGTTGGACGGAATCAGGGTAGTTCTTTCGTTACGCAGTATTTT. This translates into CSVGRNQGSSFVTQYF.

Points on this clonotype: One junction end disagrees with the germline gene, perhaps due to a read error. The genes are TRBV7-3 and TRBJ2-1; 8 bases fit TRBD1. The CDR3 sequence is 15 residues long. Germline V CDR1 and CDR2: SGHTA, FQGTGA. CDR3 sequence reads: CASSGDRGSCNEQFF. Written as DNA, the CDR3 is TGTGCCAGCAGCGGCGACAGGGGATCCTGCAATGAGCAGTTCTTC.

This chain uses TRBV5-1 with TRBJ1-3; no clear D. Germline loops: CDR1 SGHRS, CDR2 YFSETQ. V lost 2 bases to trimming and J lost 0 bases, with 12 bases between them. The CDR3 runs 16 residues. The CDR3 DNA reads as TGCGCCAGCAGCTTTGGCCCCGGGGACTCTGGAAACACCATATATTTT. Protein sequence: CASSFGPGDSGNTIYF.

This clonotype has ten or more counts. V is TRBV7-9 and J is TRBJ2-3; possibly TRBD1 for D (6 bases). CDR1 and CDR2 from the germline V gene are SEHNR and FQNEAQ (reference sequence). Deletions cut 6 bases from V and 1 base from J, with 14 bases between. The CDR3 extends over 15 amino acids. In DNA, the CDR3 is TGTGCCAGCAGGCCATACCGGACAGGCACAGATACGCAGTATTTT. Encoded protein: CASRPYRTGTDTQYF. The whole variable domain, filled in from reference TRBV7-9 and TRBJ2-3, reads DTGVSQNPRHKITKRGQNVTFRCDPISEHNRLYWYRQTLGQGPEFLTYFQNEAQLEKSRLLSDRFSAERPKGSFSTLEIQRTEQGDSAMYLCASRPYRTGTDTQYFGPGTRLTVL.

The gene calls are TRBV2 and TRBJ2-3, with TRBD2 matching 7 bases. V shed 3 bases, J shed 4 bases, and the junction held 4 bases outside the gene matches. The CDR3 loop spans 14 amino acids. Looked up from germline, CDR1 is SNHLY and CDR2 is FYNNEI. Here the CDR3 DNA reads TGTGCCAGCAGTGACGCTAGCGGACCAGATACGCAGTATTTT. This codes for CASSDASGPDTQYF.

The chain carries TRBV6-2 or TRBV6-3 and TRBJ2-7, with 12 bases lining up with TRBD2. Germline-derived CDR1 and CDR2 are MNHEY and SVGEGT. The CDR3 runs 16 residues. J lost 3 bases, V lost 4 bases, and 7 bases had no gene match. This CDR3 reads CASSFGTSGRIYEQYF. CDR3 nucleotides: TGTGCCAGCAGTTTCGGGACTAGCGGGCGCATCTACGAGCAGTACTTC.

This clonotype has just a few counts. The chain links TRBV20-1 to TRBJ2-5; either TRBD1 or TRBD2 may supply D (6 bases each). Trimming took off 5 bases at V and 2 bases at J, with 21 bases between the two ends. Germline V CDR1 and CDR2: DFQATT, SNEGSKA (reference sequence). The CDR3 is made up of 16 amino acids. The CDR3, as DNA: TGCAGTGCTGGTCGCGATGAGGGGGGCCAACAAGAGACCCAGTACTTC. Encoded protein: CSAGRDEGGQQETQYF.

The chain employs TRBV12-3 or TRBV12-4 and TRBJ2-3; D possibly matches TRBD1 or TRBD2 (5 bases each). The CDR3 length is 15 residues. The V end lost 9 bases, the J end lost 2 bases, and 18 bases lay between the germline ends. CDR3 DNA sequence: TGTGCCAGTACTATCCGGTCGGGGCTCACAGATACGCAGTATTTT. Protein: CASTIRSGLTDTQYF.

This clonotype has a handful of counts. V usage is TRBV5-1 and J usage is TRBJ2-5; the D gene is possibly TRBD1 (6 bases). The ends were cut back, 1 base at V and 7 bases at J, with 14 bases in the middle. The CDR3 is made up of 14 amino acids. Germline values: CDR1 SGHRS, CDR2 YFSETQ. The CDR3, as DNA: TGCGCCAGCAGCTTGTACGCAGGGGACGTGACCCAGTACTTC. Encoded protein: CASSLYAGDVTQYF.

This clonotype was recorded a few times. J is TRBJ2-7 and V is TRBV11-2; D uncertain. V was clipped by 8 bases and J by 6 bases, with 14 bases between them. The CDR3 has 12 amino acids. Germline V gene sequence: CDR1 SGHAT, CDR2 FQNNGV. The DNA of the CDR3 is TGTGCCAGCTCTCCTATGTCGGGCGAGCAGTACTTC. It encodes CASSPMSGEQYF.

The rearrangement joins TRBV28 to TRBJ2-5; D not certain. The CDR3 extends over 12 amino acids. The V and J ends lost 7 bases and 11 bases respectively, with 17 bases between them. The germline V gene encodes CDR1 MDHEN and CDR2 SYDVKM. The DNA of the CDR3 is TGTGCCAGCATGCCCTCCTACAATGAGCAGTACTTC. Amino acids: CASMPSYNEQYF.

This clonotype was detected a few times. The chain employs TRBV14 and TRBJ2-1, with 9 nucleotides matching TRBD2. CDR1 and CDR2 from the germline V gene are SGHDN and FVKESK. The CDR3 length is 15 residues. The V and J ends lost 4 bases and 7 bases, in that order; junction bases with no gene match: 8. CDR3 sequence: CASSRIAGVGNEQFF. The CDR3 DNA follows: TGTGCCAGCAGCCGGATAGCGGGAGTGGGGAATGAGCAGTTCTTC.